This paragraph reports one TCR beta chain. Sequencing used immunoSEQ multiplex PCR; TCRdb keeps in-frame clones, though not all of them. The sample carries approximately 82,000 clones, 80% to 95% recorded once. The sample belongs to a study of T cell responses to AZD1222 COVID-19 vaccine. In germline, CDR1 is SGHAT, CDR2 FQNNGV. The CDR3 contains 18 residues. V lost 0 bases, J lost 6 bases, and 11 bases stayed unmatched. The sequencing used peripheral blood, collected 28 days after the second AZD1222 dose. The chain couples TRBV11-2 to TRBJ2-2; 9 positions agree with TRBD2. This clonotype was sampled from an adult who received the AZD1222 COVID-19 vaccine. In nucleotides, the CDR3 is TGTGCCAGCAGCTTAGAAAACATCGCGGGGGGGCTATCCGGGGAGCTGTTTTTT. It codes for CASSLENIAGGLSGELFF. The full variable domain, completed using reference TRBV11-2 and TRBJ2-2, is EAGVAQSPRYKIIEKRQSVAFWCNPISGHATLYWYQQILGQGPKLLIQFQNNGVVDDSQLPKDRFSAERLKGVDSTLKIQPAKLEDSAVYLCASSLENIAGGLSGELFFGEGSRLTVL.